Given below is one TCR beta chain in context. The data were obtained in a study of blood T cell repertoires in COVID-19. Study context: The United States, Italy and Spain supplied acute and convalescent COVID-19 samples.

Enrolled during active infection, Seattle patients were then followed longitudinally. There are 12 residues in the CDR3. Per the germline V gene, CDR1 is KGHDR and CDR2 is SFDVKD. With 3 bases removed from V and 4 bases from J, the gap between germline ends came to 5 bases. Per the original methods: Reference gene primer amplification gave estimated nucleated cell counts. Method: immunoSEQ multiplex PCR; TCRdb's copy keeps in-frame clones and lacks some. The V and J calls and clone size are taken from that table; D and trimming were inferred from the DNA. The top ten hold 5.5% to 8% of the sample, which has roughly 200,000 clones, approximately 80% seen once.

This TCR was sampled from a middle-aged woman with COVID-19, enrolled during active disease. The chain employs TRBV24-1 and TRBJ1-2; unclear D gene. The sequenced material came from peripheral blood. The CDR3 here is CATSDLVYGYTF. The CDR3 DNA follows: TGTGCCACCAGTGATCTAGTCTATGGCTACACCTTC.